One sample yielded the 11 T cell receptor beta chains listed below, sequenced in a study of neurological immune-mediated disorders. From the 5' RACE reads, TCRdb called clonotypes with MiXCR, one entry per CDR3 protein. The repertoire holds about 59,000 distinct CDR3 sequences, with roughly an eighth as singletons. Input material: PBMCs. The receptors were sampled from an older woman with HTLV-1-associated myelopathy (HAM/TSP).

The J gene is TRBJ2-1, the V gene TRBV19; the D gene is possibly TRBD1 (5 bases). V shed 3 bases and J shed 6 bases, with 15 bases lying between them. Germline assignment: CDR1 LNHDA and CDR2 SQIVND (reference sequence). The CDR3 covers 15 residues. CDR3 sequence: CASSMKGVGTNEQFF. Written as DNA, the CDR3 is TGTGCCAGTAGTATGAAAGGGGTCGGAACCAATGAGCAGTTCTTC. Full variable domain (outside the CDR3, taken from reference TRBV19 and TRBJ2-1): DGGITQSPKYLFRKEGQNVTLSCEQNLNHDAMYWYRQDPGQGLRLIYYSQIVNDFQKGDIAEGYSVSREKKESFPLTVTSAQKNPTAFYLCASSMKGVGTNEQFFGPGTRLTVL.

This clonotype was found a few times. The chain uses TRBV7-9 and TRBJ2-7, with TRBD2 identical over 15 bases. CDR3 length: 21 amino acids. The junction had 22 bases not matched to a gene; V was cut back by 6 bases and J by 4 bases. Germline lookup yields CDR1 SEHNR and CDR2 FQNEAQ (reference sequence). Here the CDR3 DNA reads TGTGCCAGCAGGGGCTCGGGCGACGGCGGCCCGGGACTAGCGGGAGGTTACGAGCAGTACTTC. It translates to CASRGSGDGGPGLAGGYEQYF.

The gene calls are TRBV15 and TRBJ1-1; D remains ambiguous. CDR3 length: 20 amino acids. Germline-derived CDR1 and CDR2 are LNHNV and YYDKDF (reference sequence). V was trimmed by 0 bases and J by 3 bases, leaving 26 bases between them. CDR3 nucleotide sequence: TGTGCCACCAGCAGAGAGGTCTCGTCCTTGTCCTACGAGCAGTACACTGAAGCTTTCTTT. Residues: CATSREVSSLSYEQYTEAFF.

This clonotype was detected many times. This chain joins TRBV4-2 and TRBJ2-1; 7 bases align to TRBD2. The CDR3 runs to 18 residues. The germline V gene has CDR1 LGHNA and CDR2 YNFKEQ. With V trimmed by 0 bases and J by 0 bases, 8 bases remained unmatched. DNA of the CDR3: TGTGCCAGCAGCCAAGATTGGGCGGGGGTTCTCTCCTACAATGAGCAGTTCTTC. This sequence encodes CASSQDWAGVLSYNEQFF.

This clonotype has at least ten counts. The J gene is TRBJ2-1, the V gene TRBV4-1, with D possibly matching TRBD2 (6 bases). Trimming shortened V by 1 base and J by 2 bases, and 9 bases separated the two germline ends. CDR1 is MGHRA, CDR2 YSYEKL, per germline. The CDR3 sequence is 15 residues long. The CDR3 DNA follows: TGCGCCAGCAGCCAAGTGGGAGGACCCTACAATGAGCAGTTCTTC. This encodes CASSQVGGPYNEQFF.

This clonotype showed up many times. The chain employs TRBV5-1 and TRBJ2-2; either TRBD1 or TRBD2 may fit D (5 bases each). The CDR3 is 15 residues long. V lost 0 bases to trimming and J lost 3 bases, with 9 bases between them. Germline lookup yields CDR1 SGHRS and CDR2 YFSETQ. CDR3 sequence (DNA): TGCGCCAGCAGCTTGGTTGGGGGTCACACCGGGGAGCTGTTTTTT. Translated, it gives CASSLVGGHTGELFF.

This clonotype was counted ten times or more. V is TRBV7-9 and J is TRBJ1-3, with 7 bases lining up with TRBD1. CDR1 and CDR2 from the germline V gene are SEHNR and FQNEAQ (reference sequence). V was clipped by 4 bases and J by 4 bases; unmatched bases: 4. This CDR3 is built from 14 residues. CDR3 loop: CASSSSDRGNTIYF. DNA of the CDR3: TGTGCCAGCAGCTCCTCGGACAGGGGAAACACCATATATTTT.

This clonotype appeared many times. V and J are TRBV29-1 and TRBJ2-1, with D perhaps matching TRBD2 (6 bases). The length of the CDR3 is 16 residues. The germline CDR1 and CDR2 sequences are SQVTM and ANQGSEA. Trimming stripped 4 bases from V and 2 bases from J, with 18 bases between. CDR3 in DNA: TGCAGCGTTGTGGTTAGCGGAGACTTCACCTACAATGAGCAGTTCTTC. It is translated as CSVVVSGDFTYNEQFF.

CDR3 in amino acids: CASSRGSGSTGESYNEQFF. The CDR3 DNA follows: TGTGCCAGCAGCCGAGGAAGCGGGAGTACTGGGGAGTCCTACAATGAGCAGTTCTTC. V gene TRBV11-3 combines with J gene TRBJ2-1; TRBD2 matches at 8 bases. The ends lost 5 bases at V and 1 base at J; junction bases unmatched: 16. The CDR3 is made up of 19 amino acids. The germline gives CDR1 SGHNT, CDR2 YENEEA.

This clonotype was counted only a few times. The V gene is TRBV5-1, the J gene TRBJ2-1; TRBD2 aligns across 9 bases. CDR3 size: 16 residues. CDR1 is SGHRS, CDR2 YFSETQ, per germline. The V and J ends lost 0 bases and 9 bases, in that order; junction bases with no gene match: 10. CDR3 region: CASSLGSSGSIGEQFF. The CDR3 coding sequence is TGCGCCAGCAGCTTGGGTAGTAGCGGGAGTATCGGTGAGCAGTTCTTC.

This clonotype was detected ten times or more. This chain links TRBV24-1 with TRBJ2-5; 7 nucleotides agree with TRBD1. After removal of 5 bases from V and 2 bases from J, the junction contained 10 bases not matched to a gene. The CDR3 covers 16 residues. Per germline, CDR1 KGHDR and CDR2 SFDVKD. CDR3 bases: TGTGCCACCAGTGCGCGACAGGGTTTGTTTCAAGAGACCCAGTACTTC. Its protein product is CATSARQGLFQETQYF.